Listed below are T cell receptor beta chains from one sample, sequenced in a study of a mutant IDH1 vaccine in newly diagnosed glioma. For these receptors, no antigen is known. Profiling relied on immunoSEQ multiplex PCR, and the TCRdb table lists in-frame clones only, not all of them. Found here are more than 40,000 clones, around nine tenths of them singletons; the top ten hold roughly 5%. The source was PBMCs, collected from a glioma patient whose treatment included an IDH1 peptide vaccine. Receptor source: a woman in her thirties or forties with glioma. Each CDR3 is given with its conserved first and last residue. A D gene is named only where the DNA matches it firmly. The size entry is marked missing in some rows and otherwise reads once, few, many or a size class.

>.|TRBJ1-1|TRBV29-1|.
TGCAGCGTCCAGGGAAGGGGGAACACTGAAGCTTTCTTT
CSVQGRGNTEAFF
>.|TRBJ2-7|TRBV4-3|.
TGCGCCAGCAGCCAAGGGGAAGGGAGGCACGAGCAGTACTTC
CASSQGEGRHEQYF
>.|TRBJ2-4|TRBV7-2|.
TGTGCCAGCAGCTTAGCGTTCCCGGGGGTCGGAACCAAAAACATTCAGTACTTC
CASSLAFPGVGTKNIQYF
>.|TRBJ2-3|TRBV15|.
TGTGCCACCAGCCCCCCCGTGGTCGATACGCAGTATTTT
CATSPPVVDTQYF
>TRBD2|TRBJ2-2|TRBV23-1|.
TGCGCCAGCAGTCGGGGTAGCGGGAGTCTGGACACCGGGGAGCTGTTTTTT
CASSRGSGSLDTGELFF
>.|TRBJ1-2|TRBV19|.
TGTGCCAGTAGTCCGAGAACCGGGACCGTCGGCTACACCTTC
CASSPRTGTVGYTF
>TRBD2|TRBJ2-7|TRBV5-1|.
TGCGCCAGCAGCTTGGGCGGGGTAGGACTAGCGGGTTTCTCCTACGAGCAGTACTTC
CASSLGGVGLAGFSYEQYF
>.|TRBJ1-4|TRBV6-1|.
TGTGCCAGCAGTGGCGAAAAACTGTTTTTT
CASSGEKLFF
>.|TRBJ2-7|TRBV19|.
TGTGCCAGTAGTATGGAAGCCCACGAGCAGTACTTC
CASSMEAHEQYF
>TRBD1|TRBJ1-6|TRBV7-2|.
TGTGCCAGCAGCTTAGAGGACAGGGGATATAATTCACCCCTCCACTTT
CASSLEDRGYNSPLHF
>.|TRBJ1-5|TRBV2|.
TGTGCCAGCAGTAAGGAACGAGTGCGCAATCAGCCCCAGCATTTT
CASSKERVRNQPQHF
>.|TRBJ2-2|TRBV4-3|.
TGCGCCAGCAGCCGCCCGAGGGCAGAACACCGGGGAGCTGTTTTT
CASSRPRAEHRGAVF
>.|TRBJ2-3|TRBV10-3|.
TGTGCCATCGGGCGGGCAGGAGACACAGATACGCAGTATTTT
CAIGRAGDTDTQYF
>.|TRBJ2-5|TRBV4-3|.
TGCGCCAGCAGCCGTGGGGCAGGGGGGCCCCAAGAGACCCAGTACTTC
CASSRGAGGPQETQYF
>.|TRBJ2-5|TRBV10-2|.
TGCGCCACCACTTTGTTGGGGGACCAAGAGACCCAGTACTTC
CATTLLGDQETQYF
>TRBD2|TRBJ2-3|TRBV5-1|.
TGCGCCAGCAGCTTGGCGACTAGCGGGGGCCCTGGGGGCACAGATACGCAGTATTTT
CASSLATSGGPGGTDTQYF
>.|TRBJ2-3|TRBV5-1|.
TGCGCCAGCAGTTCGGGAGCGCGAAACACAGATACGCAGTATTTT
CASSSGARNTDTQYF
>.|TRBJ2-1|TRBV19|once
TGTGCCAGTAGAGGGGTGCCCGATGAGCAGTTCTTC
CASRGVPDEQFF
>.|TRBJ2-6|TRBV18|.
TGTGCCAGCCGATCCACTGGGAGCTCTGGGGCCAACGTCCTGACTTTC
CASRSTGSSGANVLTF